The 23 T cell receptor beta chains given below trace back to one sample, sequenced in a study of cytomegalovirus exposure and HLA in healthy donors. Primers: 60 Vbeta forward and 13 Jbeta reverse. Clones were read by immunoSEQ multiplex PCR, and TCRdb kept only the in-frame ones, dropping some. This sample yields 100,000 to 120,000 clones, of which over 65% are seen a single time; 2% to 3% belongs to the top ten. Material: PBMCs. The receptors derive from a woman aged 18 to 35 in good health and CMV-seronegative.

In its sample, this clone was seen a few times. The J gene is TRBJ2-5, the V gene TRBV10-1; 12 bases agree with TRBD1. The J call may be wrong; the DNA end is better matched by TRBJ2-7. CDR3 size: 14 residues. The germline V gene encodes CDR1 WNHNN and CDR2 SYGVQD (reference sequence). CDR3 region: CASTRDRGQGEQYF. The CDR3 DNA follows: TGCGCCAGCACCAGGGACAGGGGGCAAGGCGAGCAGTACTTC.

The chain joins TRBV28 to TRBJ1-1; possible D gene TRBD1, 5 bases. Trimming stripped 4 bases from V and 8 bases from J, with 11 bases between. CDR3 length: 12 residues. Germline CDR1 and CDR2: MDHEN and SYDVKM. Written as DNA, the CDR3 is TGTGCCAGCAGTTCACTGACAGACGAAGCTTTCTTT. Its translation: CASSSLTDEAFF.

V usage is TRBV14 and J usage is TRBJ2-5; D is undetermined. Germline-derived CDR1 and CDR2 are SGHDN and FVKESK. The CDR3 runs to 14 residues. Trimming took 5 bases from V and 2 from J, leaving 12 bases between them. The CDR3 DNA is TGTGCCAGCAGCATGGTGTTGAGTCAAGAGACCCAGTACTTC. Protein product: CASSMVLSQETQYF.

This clone showed up just once. The chain employs TRBV4-1 and TRBJ1-5, with D maybe TRBD1 (6 bases). V was clipped by 1 base and J by 6 bases, with 13 bases between them. The germline gives CDR1 MGHRA, CDR2 YSYEKL. The CDR3 runs to 15 residues. CDR3: CASSQAQGYGQPQHF. Written as DNA, the CDR3 is TGCGCCAGCAGCCAAGCACAGGGCTACGGTCAGCCCCAGCATTTT.

This clone was observed once. The gene calls are TRBV7-8 and TRBJ1-1, with D perhaps matching TRBD1 (5 bases). The CDR3 has 17 amino acids. Trimming cost V 3 bases and J 3 bases, with 20 bases left between them. Germline V gene sequence: CDR1 SGHVS, CDR2 FQNEAQ. CDR3: CASSFDVGGRGDTEAFF. In DNA form, the CDR3 reads TGTGCCAGCAGCTTTGACGTGGGGGGGAGGGGAGACACTGAAGCTTTCTTT. The variable domain in full, completed from reference TRBV7-8 and TRBJ1-1, reads GAGVSQSPRYKVAKRGQDVALRCDPISGHVSLFWYQQALGQGPEFLTYFQNEAQLDKSGLPSDRFFAERPEGSVSTLKIQRTQQEDSAVYLCASSFDVGGRGDTEAFFGQGTRLTVV.

This clone was seen a handful of times. The V gene is TRBV2, the J gene TRBJ1-5; the match to TRBD1 covers 8 bases. With 6 bases clipped from V and 7 bases from J, the junction kept 5 bases outside the gene matches. The CDR3 has 13 residues. Germline V gene data show CDR1 as SNHLY and CDR2 as FYNNEI. The CDR3 here is CASRTGDWQPQHF. CDR3 bases: TGTGCCAGCAGGACAGGGGACTGGCAGCCCCAGCATTTT.

This sequence joins TRBV18 and TRBJ1-2; TRBD1 matches at 12 bases. CDR3 size: 17 residues. Trimming removed 3 bases from V and 1 base from J; junction bases left unmatched: 6. The V gene's germline CDR1 is KGHSH and CDR2 LQKENI. CDR3 sequence: CASSPLGQGAGNYGYTF. The DNA of the CDR3 is TGTGCCAGCTCACCGCTGGGACAGGGGGCCGGTAACTATGGCTACACCTTC.

The sample holds a few counts of this clone. Germline and junction disagree at one end, which may indicate a read error. The chain employs TRBV29-1 and TRBJ1-6, with D tentatively TRBD1 (6 bases). The germline V gene encodes CDR1 SQVTM and CDR2 ANQGSEA. This CDR3 has 14 residues. CDR3 in DNA: TGCAGCGTTAAAGAGGGGGGAAGGAATTCACCCCTCCACTTT. This codes for CSVKEGGRNSPLHF.

The V call is TRBV7-2, the J call TRBJ1-2; TRBD1 agrees at 7 bases. V shed 0 bases, J shed 5 bases, and the junction held 9 bases outside the gene matches. This CDR3 spans 16 amino acids. The germline gives CDR1 SGHTA, CDR2 FQGNSA. The CDR3 bases are TGTGCCAGCAGCTTAGCATCGACAGGGTTGAGTTATGGCTACACCTTC. Translating gives CASSLASTGLSYGYTF.

The V gene is TRBV6-1, the J gene TRBJ1-3; D is uncertain. Germline V gives CDR1 MNHNS, CDR2 SASEGT. This CDR3 spans 14 amino acids. V lost 6 bases and J 0 bases, leaving 9 bases between the germline ends. CDR3 amino acids: CASRAQISGNTIYF. The CDR3 nucleotides are TGTGCCAGCAGGGCACAGATCTCTGGAAACACCATATATTTT.

The genes are TRBV7-2 and TRBJ1-5, with 7 bases aligning to TRBD1. After removal of 1 base from V and 1 base from J, the junction contained 1 base not matched to a gene. The CDR3 is made up of 15 amino acids. Germline CDR1 SGHTA, CDR2 FQGNSA. The CDR3 DNA follows: TGTGCCAGCAGCTTAGTACAGGGGAGCAATCAGCCCCAGCATTTT. Translation gives CASSLVQGSNQPQHF.

The chain recombines TRBV6-1 with TRBJ1-6; a possible D gene is TRBD1 (5 bases). In germline, CDR1 is MNHNS, CDR2 SASEGT. Trimming stripped 3 bases from V and 5 bases from J, with 5 bases between. This CDR3 has 13 residues. CDR3 residues: CASSDRDNSPLHF. Here the CDR3 DNA reads TGTGCCAGCAGTGACAGGGATAATTCACCCCTCCACTTT.

The V and J genes are TRBV5-4 and TRBJ1-1; D not certain. With 1 base removed from V and 5 bases from J, the gap between germline ends came to 12 bases. The length of the CDR3 is 14 residues. Germline assignment: CDR1 SGHNT and CDR2 YYREEE (reference sequence). This CDR3 is CASSLTSSGTEAFF. As DNA, the CDR3 is TGTGCCAGCAGCTTGACCTCCTCGGGGACTGAAGCTTTCTTT. Complete variable domain (other parts from reference TRBV5-4 and TRBJ1-1): ETGVTQSPTHLIKTRGQQVTLRCSSQSGHNTVSWYQQALGQGPQFIFQYYREEENGRGNFPPRFSGLQFPNYSSELNVNALELDDSALYLCASSLTSSGTEAFFGQGTRLTVV.

The chain carries TRBV15 and TRBJ1-1, with D perhaps TRBD1 (5 bases). This CDR3 has 12 amino acids. V was pared by 1 base and J by 7 bases, with 7 bases between. From germline, CDR1 is LNHNV and CDR2 YYDKDF (reference sequence). The CDR3 loop is CATSRGTGEAFF. The CDR3 nucleotides are TGTGCCACCAGCAGAGGAACAGGTGAAGCTTTCTTT.

This clone was observed a few times. The rearrangement links TRBV4-2 to TRBJ1-4, with D maybe TRBD1 (5 bases). This CDR3 comprises 16 residues. V was shortened by 2 bases and J by 0 bases, with 10 bases between the two germline ends. CDR1 and CDR2 (germline): LGHNA, YNFKEQ. The CDR3 loop reads CASSQRMTATNEKLFF. CDR3 sequence (DNA): TGTGCCAGCAGCCAACGTATGACAGCAACTAATGAAAAACTGTTTTTT.

V usage is TRBV28 and J usage is TRBJ1-3, with 7 bases aligning to TRBD1. CDR1 and CDR2 (germline): MDHEN, SYDVKM. This CDR3 region has 16 residues. The trim removed 6 bases at V and 0 bases at J, leaving 8 bases unmatched. CDR3 in DNA: TGTGCCAGCAGGCCTGGGACAGTCCTCTCTGGAAACACCATATATTTT. This encodes CASRPGTVLSGNTIYF.

The rearrangement joins TRBV30 to TRBJ2-5, with 7 bases fitting TRBD2. V dropped 0 bases and J dropped 3; count of bases not matched to a gene: 7. The V gene's germline CDR1 is GTSNPN and CDR2 SVGIG (reference sequence). The CDR3 is 15 amino acids. DNA of the CDR3: TGTGCCTGGAGTGTAGGCGGGAGAAACGAAGAGACCCAGTACTTC. It translates to CAWSVGGRNEETQYF.

The genes are TRBV5-1 and TRBJ2-3; D is unresolved. Germline assignment: CDR1 SGHRS and CDR2 YFSETQ. The CDR3 covers 15 residues. V dropped 0 bases and J dropped 0 bases, with 8 bases sitting between them. CDR3 in DNA: TGCGCCAGCAGCTTGGACGCGCCTAGCACAGATACGCAGTATTTT. Its protein is CASSLDAPSTDTQYF.

The chain carries TRBV28 and TRBJ2-5; a possible D gene is TRBD2 (5 bases). The CDR3 sequence is 15 residues long. Per germline, CDR1 MDHEN and CDR2 SYDVKM. Deletions cut 4 bases from V and 1 base from J, with 13 bases between. The CDR3 loop is CASSSGEGFQETQYF. The CDR3 nucleotides are TGTGCCAGCAGTTCCGGGGAAGGGTTCCAAGAGACCCAGTACTTC.

The chain carries TRBV29-1 and TRBJ2-7; 16 positions match TRBD2. The germline V gene has CDR1 SQVTM and CDR2 ANQGSEA. The J segment lost 3 bases and the V segment lost 6 bases, leaving 11 bases of the junction unmatched. This CDR3 is 17 amino acids long. CDR3: CSVMGLAGGPGFYEQYF. CDR3 bases: TGCAGCGTAATGGGACTAGCGGGAGGGCCGGGGTTCTACGAGCAGTACTTC.

The rearrangement links TRBV28 to TRBJ1-4; the D gene is possibly TRBD1 (5 bases). Germline V CDR1 and CDR2: MDHEN, SYDVKM. This CDR3 is built from 14 residues. V was cut by 4 bases and J by 10 bases, with 16 bases left in between. The CDR3 DNA is TGTGCCAGCAGTTCGGGACTGATGATAGGAAAACTGTTTTTT. It yields the protein CASSSGLMIGKLFF.

The chain combines TRBV4-3 with TRBJ1-2, with 9 bases aligning to TRBD1. This CDR3 is 14 amino acids long. Germline lookup yields CDR1 LGHNA and CDR2 YSLEER. Trimming at V came to 3 bases and at J to 4 bases, leaving 3 bases not matched to a gene. CDR3 DNA sequence: TGCGCCAGCAGCCACACAGGGGGCGGCTATGGCTACACCTTC. Amino acid sequence: CASSHTGGGYGYTF.

This chain connects TRBV19 to TRBJ1-2; D call uncertain. V was clipped by 4 bases and J by 3 bases, with 12 bases between them. Germline V gene sequence: CDR1 LNHDA, CDR2 SQIVND (reference sequence). The CDR3 consists of 14 residues. CDR3 loop: CASSTDQEDYGYTF. CDR3 DNA: TGTGCCAGTAGTACAGACCAGGAGGACTATGGCTACACCTTC.